This T cell receptor beta chain was recovered during a study of blood T cells in healthy people across ages. Notes on the study in general: Possibly confounding the expanded clonotype changes was the fact that donor CMV status was unknown. Naive CD4+ cell counts and diversity both ran higher in long-lived than in aged donors. Per million T cells, TCR beta diversity dropped about linearly as age rose.

The CDR3 loop spans 16 amino acids. Germline lookup yields CDR1 SEHNR and CDR2 FQNEAQ (reference sequence). Comments on this clonotype: The antigen is undetermined. Sequence at one end of the junction differs from germline and may be a read error.

Through a sample-barcoded 5' primer and a J-beta primer mix, a second PCR was run for roughly 6 to 11 cycles. Via MiXCR, TCRdb re-called the 5' RACE reads, giving one row per CDR3 protein. The data hold 870,000 or so distinct CDR3 sequences, with 25% to 35% observed a single time. The chain carries TRBV7-9 and TRBJ2-7; 9 positions match TRBD1. The J call could be wrong; TRBJ2-5 is a better fit for the DNA end. The sequencing input was blood. The clonotype comes from a woman older than 75 in good health. CDR3: CAGSLGTGGAGETQYF. The CDR3 coding sequence is TGTGCCGGCAGCTTAGGAACAGGGGGCGCGGGGGAGACCCAGTACTTC.